This is a list of T cell receptor beta chains from one sample in a study of T-cell reconstitution after alpha-beta-depleted transplantation in children. A single record per CDR3 protein comes from TCRdb applying MiXCR to the PCR reads. Of 490,000 or so distinct CDR3 sequences in the sample, around 13% were seen once. The material was PBMCs from the stem cell graft donor, obtained from the stem cell graft. The receptor set was obtained from a human donor who donated a stem cell graft to a child with combined immunodeficiency. The CDR3 runs from the conserved cysteine through the conserved F or W. Each record gives: V gene, D gene, clone size, J gene, CDR3 protein, CDR3 DNA. A D gene is named only where the DNA matches it firmly. Size values are once, few and many counts, or a class for expanded clones, and some rows have none.

>TRBV10-3|-|few|TRBJ1-2
CAINTRMGYGYTF
TGTGCCATCAACACCCGTATGGGCTATGGCTACACCTTC
>TRBV18|-|-|TRBJ2-3
CASSPRYQDTQYF
TGTGCCAGCTCACCACGATATCAAGATACGCAGTATTTT
>TRBV6-5|-|many|TRBJ2-1
CASRSGTTRNEQFF
TGTGCCAGCAGGTCCGGGACCACTCGGAATGAGCAGTTCTTC
>TRBV5-1|-|-|TRBJ1-1
CASSLGRGLGTEAFF
TGCGCCAGCAGCTTGGGACGGGGGCTCGGCACTGAAGCTTTCTTT
>TRBV5-1|TRBD2|-|TRBJ2-3
CASSFGTWTASGTLTDTQYF
TGCGCCAGCAGCTTTGGGACCTGGACGGCGAGCGGGACCCTCACAGATACGCAGTATTTT
>TRBV12-3/TRBV12-4|TRBD1|few|TRBJ2-3
CASSFQGASSDTQYF
TGTGCCAGCAGTTTTCAGGGGGCGAGCTCAGATACGCAGTATTTT
>TRBV24-1|-|many|TRBJ2-1
CATLVRYEQFF
TGTGCCACGCTGGTCCGGTATGAGCAGTTCTTC
>TRBV9|TRBD1|-|TRBJ2-1
CASSLWDRAGDEQFF
TGTGCCAGCAGCCTTTGGGACAGGGCTGGGGATGAGCAGTTCTTC
>TRBV13|-|few|TRBJ2-1
CASSLSPTTYNEQFF
TGTGCCAGCAGCTTATCCCCTACCACTTACAATGAGCAGTTCTTC
>TRBV29-1|-|many|TRBJ1-2
CSVPMDSYGYTF
TGCAGCGTCCCCATGGACAGTTATGGCTACACCTTC
>TRBV28|-|many|TRBJ1-1
CASSLDGSMNTEAFF
TGTGCCAGCAGCTTGGACGGCTCCATGAACACTGAAGCTTTCTTT
>TRBV7-9|-|many|TRBJ1-5
CASSLGGNSNQPQHF
TGTGCCAGCAGCTTAGGTGGAAATAGCAATCAGCCCCAGCATTTT
>TRBV15|-|many|TRBJ2-2
CATSRSTPGELFF
TGTGCCACCAGCAGATCGACCCCCGGGGAGCTGTTTTTT
>TRBV5-6|-|-|TRBJ2-5
CASSLARGRGETQYF
TGTGCCAGCAGCTTGGCTCGGGGGCGCGGAGAGACCCAGTACTTC
>TRBV5-6|-|few|TRBJ2-5
CASTTVQIQETQYF
TGTGCCAGCACCACAGTCCAGATTCAAGAGACCCAGTACTTC
>TRBV10-3|-|many|TRBJ2-7
CAISESHREYEQYF
TGTGCCATCAGTGAGTCACACAGGGAATACGAGCAGTACTTC
>TRBV7-9|-|-|TRBJ1-1
CASREETRNTEAFF
TGTGCCAGCAGGGAAGAAACGCGGAACACTGAAGCTTTCTTT
>TRBV4-3|-|few|TRBJ1-1
CASSQEMGLEAFF
TGCGCCAGCAGCCAAGAAATGGGCCTTGAAGCTTTCTTT
>TRBV27|-|-|TRBJ1-6
CASSLREPQYNSPLHF
TGTGCCAGCAGTTTGAGGGAGCCCCAATATAATTCACCCCTCCACTTT
>TRBV6-2/TRBV6-3|TRBD2|-|TRBJ2-3
CASGAGRDAGTDTQYF
TGTGCCAGCGGAGCGGGGCGAGACGCGGGGACAGATACGCAGTATTTT
>TRBV5-1|-|-|TRBJ2-5
CASSFIPGEETQYF
TGCGCCAGCAGCTTCATCCCAGGGGAAGAGACCCAGTACTTC
>TRBV3-1|-|-|TRBJ2-7
CASSPYQGYSYEQYF
TGTGCCAGCAGCCCTTACCAGGGATACTCCTACGAGCAGTACTTC
>TRBV12-3/TRBV12-4|-|few|TRBJ2-1
CASSLLPDYNEQFF
TGTGCCAGCAGCCTCCTGCCGGACTACAATGAGCAGTTCTTC
>TRBV28|-|many|TRBJ1-6
CASSTIQGNSPLHF
TGTGCCAGCAGCACCATTCAGGGGAATTCACCCCTCCACTTT
>TRBV5-5|-|-|TRBJ2-1
CASSLGGTTPNEQFF
TGTGCCAGCAGCTTGGGGGGCACCACACCCAATGAGCAGTTCTTC
>TRBV5-6|-|many|TRBJ1-2
CASSLGSLLGYTF
TGTGCCAGCAGCTTGGGCAGCCTCCTGGGCTACACCTTC
>TRBV5-5|-|many|TRBJ2-5
CASSRPGQGQETQYF
TGTGCCAGCAGCCGACCGGGCCAGGGCCAAGAGACCCAGTACTTC
>TRBV3-1|TRBD2|few|TRBJ2-5
CASSQGLAGGRGETQYF
TGTGCCAGCAGCCAAGGACTAGCGGGGGGCCGGGGTGAGACCCAGTACTTC
>TRBV20-1|-|few|TRBJ2-7
CSARVRYPPYEQYF
TGCAGTGCTAGAGTCAGGTACCCTCCCTACGAGCAGTACTTC
>TRBV24-1|-|few|TRBJ2-1
CATSDFRVWEQFF
TGTGCCACCAGTGATTTCAGGGTTTGGGAGCAGTTCTTC
>TRBV6-2/TRBV6-3|-|few|TRBJ2-7
CASSYSRITADYEQYF
TGTGCCAGCAGTTACTCGAGAATTACCGCCGACTACGAGCAGTACTTC
>TRBV15|-|many|TRBJ2-7
CATSRDPGNSYEQYF
TGTGCCACCAGCAGAGACCCAGGCAACTCCTACGAGCAGTACTTC
>TRBV5-1|-|many|TRBJ2-5
CASTARGGQETQYF
TGCGCCAGCACGGCTCGGGGCGGTCAAGAGACCCAGTACTTC
>TRBV4-3|TRBD2|-|TRBJ2-2
CASSQDLSSGASGGELFF
TGCGCCAGCAGCCAAGATCTCTCTAGCGGGGCTTCAGGGGGGGAGCTGTTTTTT
>TRBV20-1|TRBD2|-|TRBJ2-1
CSAPPSGGSLYNEQFF
TGCAGTGCTCCCCCTTCGGGGGGGTCCCTGTATAATGAGCAGTTCTTC
>TRBV12-3/TRBV12-4|-|-|TRBJ2-7
CASSLDTAVYEQYF
TGTGCCAGCAGTTTAGATACTGCTGTCTACGAGCAGTACTTC
>TRBV5-1|TRBD2|many|TRBJ2-7
CASSWTSGSSYEQYF
TGCGCCAGCAGCTGGACTAGCGGGAGCTCCTACGAGCAGTACTTC
>TRBV3-1|TRBD2|-|TRBJ2-7
CASTPGLAGVTYEQYF
TGTGCCAGCACCCCGGGACTAGCGGGGGTAACCTACGAGCAGTACTTC
>TRBV28|-|many|TRBJ2-7
CASSPSGDEQYF
TGTGCCAGCAGTCCCTCAGGGGACGAGCAGTACTTC
>TRBV5-1|-|few|TRBJ2-1
CASSLSGAGDEQFF
TGCGCCAGCAGCTTGTCAGGGGCCGGGGATGAGCAGTTCTTC
>TRBV12-3/TRBV12-4|-|-|TRBJ2-3
CASSLGTFDTQYF
TGTGCCAGCAGTTTGGGTACTTTTGATACGCAGTATTTT
>TRBV7-9|-|-|TRBJ1-5
CASSTFGPRDQPQHF
TGTGCCAGCAGCACCTTTGGACCCCGGGATCAGCCCCAGCATTTT
>TRBV30|-|-|TRBJ2-7
CAWSIGHYYEQYF
TGTGCCTGGAGTATCGGACACTACTACGAGCAGTACTTC
>TRBV10-3|-|-|TRBJ2-7
CAISVGQPYEQYF
TGTGCCATCAGTGTCGGCCAACCCTACGAGCAGTACTTC
>TRBV12-3/TRBV12-4|TRBD1|-|TRBJ2-2
CASSFDRVNTGELFF
TGTGCCAGCAGTTTCGACAGGGTGAACACCGGGGAGCTGTTTTTT
>TRBV5-1|-|many|TRBJ2-7
CASSLLVGPNYEQYF
TGCGCCAGCAGCTTGTTGGTCGGACCGAACTACGAGCAGTACTTC
>TRBV20-1|-|few|TRBJ2-5
CSARETQYQETQYF
TGCAGTGCTAGAGAAACACAGTACCAAGAGACCCAGTACTTC
>TRBV28|TRBD2|-|TRBJ2-1
CASRETSGRIPEQFF
TGTGCCAGCCGGGAAACTAGCGGGAGGATACCCGAGCAGTTCTTC
>TRBV4-1|-|few|TRBJ2-7
CASSQSRLSANSYEQYF
TGCGCCAGCAGCCAAAGTCGTCTGTCGGCCAACTCCTACGAGCAGTACTTC
>TRBV5-6|TRBD1|-|TRBJ1-3
CASRTGDGNTIYF
TGTGCCAGCAGGACAGGGGACGGAAACACCATATATTTT
>TRBV6-5|-|-|TRBJ2-1
CASSYSSRTHYNEQFF
TGTGCCAGCAGTTACTCAAGCAGGACCCATTACAATGAGCAGTTCTTC
>TRBV11-2|-|many|TRBJ2-5
CASSFGKTQYF
TGTGCCAGCAGCTTTGGGAAGACCCAGTACTTC
>TRBV27|TRBD1|many|TRBJ2-3
CASSLPGQTDTQYF
TGTGCCAGCAGTCTCCCGGGACAGACGGATACGCAGTATTTT
>TRBV12-3/TRBV12-4|-|few|TRBJ1-6
CASSFQGSSPLHF
TGTGCCAGCAGTTTTCAGGGGTCTTCACCCCTCCACTTT
>TRBV7-3|-|-|TRBJ2-5
CASSLGAPPQETQYF
TGTGCCAGCAGCTTAGGGGCTCCGCCTCAAGAGACCCAGTACTTC
>TRBV10-3|-|many|TRBJ2-7
CAISDLSAYEQYF
TGTGCCATCAGTGATCTCTCAGCCTACGAGCAGTACTTC
>TRBV7-8|-|many|TRBJ2-1
CASATGPSTPRGNEQFF
TGTGCCAGCGCAACCGGGCCCAGTACCCCTCGAGGGAATGAGCAGTTCTTC
>TRBV19|-|few|TRBJ2-7
CASSIGFGASYEQYF
TGTGCCAGTAGTATTGGGTTTGGTGCTTCCTACGAGCAGTACTTC